This TCR beta chain was recovered during a study of cytomegalovirus exposure and HLA in healthy donors (dated by TCRdb to between 2016 and 2019). Broadly, across the study: In an earlier analysis of around 540 of the donors, approximately 260 Gb of sequence data and roughly 100 million unique TCR beta sequences from about 179 million T cells were reported. About 280 gigabases of sequencing data and roughly 90 million unique TCR sequences were included in an early release covering around 600 HLA-typed donors. The genetic ancestry cluster associated with self-reported Caucasian donors included over 65% of the 300 to 450 genotyped donors. The study aimed to test whether cataloging public T cell receptors could reveal signatures of past pathogen exposure. Using immunosequencing, the study profiled T cell repertoires from fewer than 700 subjects and related those repertoires to cytomegalovirus serostatus. Along with the roughly 670-subject first cohort, a separate validation cohort of over a hundred different subjects was used. To predict cytomegalovirus infection status, the study brought together high-throughput TCR immunosequencing, statistical association of individual TCRs with disease status, and machine learning. A later analysis re-analyzed previously published TCR beta repertoires from 550 to 700 donors and added high-resolution HLA genotyping to study TCR occurrence patterns. Rather than drawing on any new phenotypic data, the later analysis identified candidate immune exposures from TCR beta sequences and the way those sequences occurred across donors. To decide whether each TCR beta V gene segment behaved as functional or pseudogenic, an earlier analysis of some 580 of the donors relied on high-throughput TCR beta sequencing. Donor age, sex, ethnicity and CMV serostatus were compiled alongside the repertoire data. Genome-wide SNP genotypes for about 65% of the roughly 670 donors were used in a later genetic analysis, which treated that subset as a discovery cohort. All discovery cohort repertoires had been generated using a single sequencing platform. Class I and class II HLA loci were covered by the typing at four-digit resolution. Typing coverage varied by locus: roughly 629-630 donors for A, B, C, DRB1 and DQB1; roughly 520 for DQA1; about 590 for DPA1; roughly 470 for DPB1. Roughly five DR-DQ haplotypes were handled as single units for association and clustering, since linkage in the cohort was strong. On average, about 240,000 unique TCR beta nucleotide sequences were sequenced per donor among more than 350 genotyped donors of the cohort, with about 19% of those sequences being non-productive. The paper's findings and limits, for the study overall: A later genetic analysis reported fewer N-insertions in productive TCRs among donors in an Asian-associated ancestry cluster than the roughly 720-donor mean. Immune exposure information for the cohort was limited to CMV serostatus. It was suggested by the authors that the approach could potentially be generalized to other disease states and immunological phenotypes. In the study, some 180 TCR beta chains were listed as associated with cytomegalovirus. Three of the identified cytomegalovirus-associated TCR beta chains were confirmed in vitro to be specific for cytomegalovirus antigens. This cohort had only TCR beta chains sequenced, and the lack of alpha or paired-chain data limited which features could be detected. Specific HLA alleles were associated with 15,000 to 20,000 TCR beta sequences at a false discovery rate of 0.05 in a later analysis. When HLA alleles, especially DR and DQ, strongly co-occurred, TCR associations were difficult to assign to individual alleles. Because HLA typing was unavailable for some donors at each locus, only the typed subset was used in association tests. According to a later analysis, parvovirus B19, influenza, CMV and Epstein-Barr virus appeared linked to several top co-occurrence clusters. In a later analysis, the rate of TCR association differed among HLA loci, with DRB1 alleles having the most associated TCRs and HLA-C alleles having the fewest. A further reported finding was that TCR beta sequences accurately predicted the HLA-A and HLA-B alleles for most subjects in the first cohort. A group of highly shared sequence variants was considered likely to be a technical artifact of the sequencing pipeline. In both the original and validation cohorts, the classifier was reported to diagnose cytomegalovirus status with high specificity and sensitivity. Correlated functional status among segregating V segments might be attributable to linkage disequilibrium, but an unknown experimental factor could not be ruled out. A later genetic analysis associated a missense DCLRE1C variant with V-gene and J-gene trimming of TCR beta chains, and an independent cohort replicated the association. Compared with equally common non-associated chains, HLA-associated TCR beta chains in a later analysis were more clonally expanded and had lower generation probabilities. While some public TCRs were present in many individuals, most TCR sequences turned up only very rarely across donors. An earlier analysis of approximately 570 of the donors showed that most TCR beta V segments appeared in productive rearrangements either about 90% or about 30% of the time, which broadly matched IMGT annotations. Over 15 rarely observed V segments, including chromosome 9 orphons, were excluded from the earlier analysis of approximately 500 of the donors because counts were too low. Presence/absence analyses assumed roughly uniform sequencing depth across donors, an assumption that may not hold. Some IMGT-functional V segments, including TRBV6-2 and TRBV6-3, could not be distinguished by the 87-base-pair reads and were therefore excluded. A later analysis found that most CMV-associated TCR beta chains appeared HLA-restricted, with HLA associations seemingly driven largely by CMV exposure.

Library preparation employed the immunoSEQ multiplex PCR assay. A mixture of 60 forward primers for TCR Vbeta segments and 13 reverse primers for TCR Jbeta segments was used in the multiplex PCR. The CDR3 region of rearranged TCR beta genes was amplified from genomic DNA with a multiplex PCR assay. The Illumina HiSeq System was used to sequence the amplified TCR beta libraries as 87-base-pair reads. The study's own analysis went as follows. In a later analysis, approximately 74 million unique TCR beta chains were counted across the roughly 670 repertoires, and roughly 9.9 million of these chains were shared by at least two donors. Raw reads were error-corrected and collapsed into unique sequences with a nearest-neighbor algorithm that merged closely related sequences to remove PCR and sequencing errors. V, D and J gene segments were assigned by aligning CDR3 sequences to IMGT reference sequences. Each retained sequence needed at least a six-nucleotide match to both a V gene segment and a J gene segment. Rearrangements were called productive when the CDR3 lacked stop codons and stayed in frame with V and J; all others were non-productive. Following IMGT convention, CDR3 was defined as the stretch from the second conserved V-encoded cysteine up to the conserved J-encoded phenylalanine. In an earlier analysis of around 570 of the donors, sequences lacking an unambiguous match to a single V gene segment were excluded. In an earlier analysis of roughly 600 of the donors, a V segment was called functional when productive rearrangements were above 56.7%, and segregating when the standard deviation between donors exceeded 5%. A statistical classification framework was developed to diagnose cytomegalovirus status using the catalog of TCR beta chain sequences. V and J gene assignment, in a later analysis, came from comparing TCR nucleotide sequences with IMGT/GENE-DB human TR gene sequences. Using the TCRdist pipeline, a later analysis assigned CDR3 sequences along with most-parsimonious VDJ recombination scenarios. In a later analysis, each TCR beta chain was defined by its CDR3 amino acid sequence together with its V-gene family, and reads lacking a unique V-gene family were excluded. A later analysis removed 600 or so highly shared, low-generation-probability nucleotide sequences to deal with suspected cross-contamination and a sequencing artifact. For each public chain, a later analysis derived a clonal expansion index from normalized ranks of inferred template counts within each repertoire. A later analysis computed generation probabilities with a VDJ recombination model fitted to out-of-frame rearrangements, and checked the results against IGoR. Hypergeometric tests were used in a later analysis to score TCR-TCR, TCR-HLA and TCR-CMV co-occurrence, with a repertoire-size bias correction applied to the TCR pairs. To estimate false discovery rates, a later analysis permuted the HLA or CMV assignments 20 times. In a later analysis, co-occurring TCRs were grouped with DBSCAN, and TCRdist sequence similarity was added when clustering was performed within HLA-allele-positive subsets. For co-occurrence clustering, repertoires with fewer than 30,000 or more than 120,000 public chains were excluded, along with five or six repertoires with anomalous nucleotide sharing. The table comes from immuneACCESS by way of TCRdb, which keeps in-frame sequences with V and J called. Part of the clones is missing from these tables; in studies checked, under half for an unresolved V gene and the rest for unknown reasons. The DNA was the basis for D and trimming; V, J and clone size are from that table. The sample records roughly 130,000 clones, about 80% of which are singletons. The ten largest clones represent about 3.3% of the sample.

From the cysteine up to the phenylalanine, the CDR3 has a length of 17 residues. Only CDR3 DNA remains: 51 bases, in frame from the first base. The germline V gene provides CDR1 SGHVS and CDR2 FQNEAQ. Cut back by 0 bases and 9 bases, the V and J ends lie 24 bases apart. Notes on this clone: This receptor's antigen is unknown. The record has no base qualities; no much larger clone is one base away.

The cohort was made up of 666 healthy bone marrow donors. All cohort members were sampled while nominally healthy, although unrecorded immune exposures were likely present. The donor tested CMV seronegative, placing the donor among the 352 seronegative members of the cohort. Each donor provided a peripheral blood sample, and peripheral blood mononuclear cells were used for TCR beta sequencing. The Qiagen DNeasy Blood Extraction Kit was used to extract genomic DNA from the blood cell samples. The sequenced material came from PBMCs. This clonotype originated in a male donor in good health and CMV-seronegative. This receptor chain uses TRBV7-8 and TRBJ2-7; TRBD1 is a possible D gene, resting on 6 matching bases. The nucleotide sequence is given as TGTGCCAGCAGCTTAGCGCGAGAAAGCAGGGGCCCTTTTGTGCAGTACTTC. Translated, it gives CASSLARESRGPFVQYF. The CDR3 plus the reference TRBV7-8 and TRBJ2-7 genes for the other parts give the full variable domain: GAGVSQSPRYKVAKRGQDVALRCDPISGHVSLFWYQQALGQGPEFLTYFQNEAQLDKSGLPSDRFFAERPEGSVSTLKIQRTQQEDSAVYLCASSLARESRGPFVQYFGPGTRLTVT.